This T cell receptor beta chain was identified in a study of immune evolution from preneoplasia to lung adenocarcinoma. Study information: HLA loss of heterozygosity: under 7.5% AIS, around 16% MIA, over 25% ADC, none AAH.

Assay used: immunoSEQ multiplex PCR; TCRdb lists only in-frame clones, some missing. This table holds about 5,900 clones, roughly 88% found once. Between about 2014 and 2018, patients underwent resection in Japan or China. Macro-dissection enriched premalignant or tumor cells before nucleic acid extraction. Per the germline V gene, CDR1 is MNHEY and CDR2 is SMNVEV (reference sequence). V was clipped by 2 bases and J by 2 bases; unmatched bases: 6. The CDR3 has 15 residues. This rearrangement joins TRBV27 to TRBJ2-7, with TRBD1 identical over 7 bases. The sample taken for sequencing was FFPE lung adenocarcinoma in situ tissue. This clonotype was sampled from an older donor with lung adenocarcinoma. The CDR3 here is CASSLKEQGPYEQYF. CDR3 DNA sequence: TGTGCCAGCAGTTTAAAGGAACAGGGGCCCTACGAGCAGTACTTC.